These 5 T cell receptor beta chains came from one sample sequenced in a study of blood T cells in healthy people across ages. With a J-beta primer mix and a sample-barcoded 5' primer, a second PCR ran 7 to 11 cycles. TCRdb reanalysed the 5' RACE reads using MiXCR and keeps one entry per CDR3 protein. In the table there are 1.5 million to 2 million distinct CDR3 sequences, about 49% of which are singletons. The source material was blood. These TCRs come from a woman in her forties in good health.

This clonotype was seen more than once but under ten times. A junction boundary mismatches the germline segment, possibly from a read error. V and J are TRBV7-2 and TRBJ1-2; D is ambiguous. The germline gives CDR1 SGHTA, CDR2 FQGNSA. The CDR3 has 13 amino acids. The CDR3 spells CASSSGGNFGYTF. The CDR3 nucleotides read TGTGCCAGCAGCTCCGGAGGAAACTTTGGCTACACCTTC. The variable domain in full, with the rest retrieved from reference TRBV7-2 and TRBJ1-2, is GAGVSQSPSNKVTEKGKDVELRCDPISGHTALYWYRQSLGQGLEFLIYFQGNSAPDKSGLPSDRFSAERTGGSVSTLTIQRTQQEDSAVYLCASSSGGNFGYTFGSGTRLTVV.

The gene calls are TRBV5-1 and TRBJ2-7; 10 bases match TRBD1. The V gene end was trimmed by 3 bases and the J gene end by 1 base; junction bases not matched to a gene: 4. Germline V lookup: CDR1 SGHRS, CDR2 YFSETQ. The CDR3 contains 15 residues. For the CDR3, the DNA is TGCGCCAGCAGCTCCGGACAGGGGGATTCCTACGAGCAGTACTTC. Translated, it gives CASSSGQGDSYEQYF.

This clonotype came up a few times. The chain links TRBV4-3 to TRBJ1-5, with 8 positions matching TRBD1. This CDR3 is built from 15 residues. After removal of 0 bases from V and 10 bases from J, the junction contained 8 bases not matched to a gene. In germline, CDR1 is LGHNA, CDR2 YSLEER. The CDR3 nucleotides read TGCGCCAGCAGCCAAGATAAGCTCGGACAGGGCCCCCAGCATTTT. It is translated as CASSQDKLGQGPQHF.

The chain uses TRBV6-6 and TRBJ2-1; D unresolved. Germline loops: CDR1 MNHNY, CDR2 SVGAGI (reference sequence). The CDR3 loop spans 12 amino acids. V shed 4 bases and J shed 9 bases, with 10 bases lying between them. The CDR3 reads CASSSLRSEQFF. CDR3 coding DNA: TGTGCCAGCAGTTCATTGCGGAGTGAGCAGTTCTTC.

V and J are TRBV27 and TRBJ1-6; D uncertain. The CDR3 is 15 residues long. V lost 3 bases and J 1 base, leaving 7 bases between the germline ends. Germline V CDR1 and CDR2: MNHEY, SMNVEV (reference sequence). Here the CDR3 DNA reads TGTGCCAGCAGTTTGCGGGAGTCCTATAATTCACCCCTCCACTTT. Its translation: CASSLRESYNSPLHF.